What follows are 8 T cell receptor beta chains derived from one specimen sequenced in a study of post-analysis software for immune sequencing data. No antigens are known for them. The TCR beta cDNA libraries carried unique molecular identifiers. MiXCR, run by TCRdb on the PCR reads, gives a single entry per CDR3 protein. The sample has about 540,000 distinct CDR3 sequences; 30% to 40% are singletons. Study-wide points: The study found TRBV5-6, TRBV5-1 and TRBV20-1 among 4 or 5 TRBV segments more frequent in patients than controls.

The material sequenced was blood. All receptors derive from a girl under 18 with multiple sclerosis.

The chain couples TRBV5-1 to TRBJ2-3; tentatively, D is TRBD1 (6 bases). The CDR3 loop spans 16 amino acids. Germline V lookup: CDR1 SGHRS, CDR2 YFSETQ. Deletions cut 4 bases from V and 2 bases from J, with 17 bases between. The CDR3 here is CASSEIGQKLTDTQYF. DNA of the CDR3: TGCGCCAGCAGCGAGATAGGACAGAAACTCACAGATACGCAGTATTTT.

The chain is built from TRBV12-3 or TRBV12-4 and TRBJ2-7; no reliable D call. The ends were cut back, 8 bases at V and 5 bases at J, with 16 bases in the middle. This CDR3 comprises 13 residues. CDR3 sequence: CASRYTPRNEQYF. The CDR3 DNA follows: TGTGCCAGCCGCTACACCCCTCGGAACGAGCAGTACTTC.

This rearrangement joins TRBV10-1 to TRBJ2-7; D is ambiguous. The CDR3 extends over 13 amino acids. CDR1 WNHNN and CDR2 SYGVQD come from the germline V gene (reference sequence). The V end lost 8 bases, the J end lost 9 bases, and 20 bases lay between the germline ends. The chain's CDR3 is CASAESHLRGQYF. CDR3 coding DNA: TGCGCCAGCGCCGAGAGCCACCTACGAGGGCAGTACTTC.

Concerning this clonotype: At one boundary the junction diverges from the germline segment, which might be a read error. The chain employs TRBV7-3 and TRBJ2-7; possible D gene TRBD2, 5 bases. The CDR3 is made up of 13 amino acids. Germline values: CDR1 SGHTA, CDR2 FQGTGA. CDR3 in amino acids: CSSSLITGYEQYF. CDR3 coding DNA: TGTTCCAGCAGCTTAATCACGGGATACGAGCAGTACTTC.

This clonotype turned up a few times. The chain recombines TRBV7-9 with TRBJ2-7; D perhaps matches TRBD2 (6 bases). Germline CDR1 reads SEHNR; CDR2 reads FQNEAQ (reference sequence). V lost 3 bases to trimming and J lost 1 base, with 22 bases between them. The CDR3 runs 18 residues. CDR3 DNA: TGTGCCAGCAGCTTCAGACCTAGATCCGGGACTGTATCCTACGAGCAGTACTTC. Encoded protein: CASSFRPRSGTVSYEQYF.

V usage is TRBV7-2 and J usage is TRBJ2-5; D ambiguous. Germline-derived CDR1 and CDR2 are SGHTA and FQGNSA. This CDR3 spans 14 amino acids. V was trimmed by 3 bases and J by 1 base, leaving 9 bases between them. The CDR3 here is CASSFIGSQETQYF. Here the CDR3 DNA reads TGTGCCAGCAGCTTTATAGGGTCCCAAGAGACCCAGTACTTC.

This chain links TRBV12-3 or TRBV12-4 with TRBJ1-6; the match to TRBD1 covers 8 bases. V was clipped by 5 bases and J by 8 bases; unmatched bases: 5. This CDR3 comprises 14 residues. Here the CDR3 reads CASSQGAGDSPLHF. The CDR3, as DNA: TGTGCCAGCAGTCAGGGGGCTGGTGATTCACCCCTCCACTTT.

The V gene is TRBV5-1, the J gene TRBJ2-1; either TRBD1 or TRBD2 may supply D (5 bases each). The germline CDR1 and CDR2 sequences are SGHRS and YFSETQ. The CDR3 has 18 amino acids. V lost 3 bases and J 5 bases, leaving 24 bases between the germline ends. The CDR3 coding sequence is TGCGCCAGCAGCTCCGGGACGGGGATATACACCGCCAACAATGAGCAGTTCTTC. Residues: CASSSGTGIYTANNEQFF.